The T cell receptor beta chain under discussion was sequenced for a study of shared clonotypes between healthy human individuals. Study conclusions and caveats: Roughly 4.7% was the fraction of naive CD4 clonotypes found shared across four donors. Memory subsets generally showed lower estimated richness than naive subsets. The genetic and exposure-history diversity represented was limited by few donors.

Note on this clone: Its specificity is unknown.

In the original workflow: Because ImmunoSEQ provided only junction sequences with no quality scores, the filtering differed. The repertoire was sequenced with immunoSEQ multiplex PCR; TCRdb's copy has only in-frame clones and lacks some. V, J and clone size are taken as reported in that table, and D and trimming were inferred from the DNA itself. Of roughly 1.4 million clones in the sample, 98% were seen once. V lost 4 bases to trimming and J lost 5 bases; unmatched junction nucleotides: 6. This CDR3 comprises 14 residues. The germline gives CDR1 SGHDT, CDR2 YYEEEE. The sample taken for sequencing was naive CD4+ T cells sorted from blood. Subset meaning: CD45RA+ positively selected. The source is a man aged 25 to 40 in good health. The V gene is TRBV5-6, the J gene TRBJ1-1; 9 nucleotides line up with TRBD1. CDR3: CASSPYRGRTEAFF. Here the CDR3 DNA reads TGTGCCAGCAGCCCCTACAGGGGGCGGACTGAAGCTTTCTTT.